These T cell receptor beta chains were read from a single sample in a study of OX40 agonist ivuxolimab in advanced cancers. Profiled with immunoSEQ multiplex PCR; TCRdb holds only in-frame clones, not every one. The sample includes about 100,000 clones, 80% to 95% seen only once; the top ten take around 0.58%. Sample: CD4+ or CD8+ T cells sorted from blood, taken in a trial of the OX40 agonist ivuxolimab. The receptors derive from an adult with an advanced solid tumor such as melanoma, head and neck, liver or kidney cancer. Each CDR3 is given with its conserved first and last residue. A D gene is named only where the DNA matches it firmly. Size tells how often a clone was seen (once, few, many) or the class of an expanded clone, and some rows leave it out.

d_gene | abundance | len | j_gene | v_gene | CDR3aa | CDR3nt
- | - | 13 | TRBJ2-7 | TRBV28 | CASRAGVTYEQYF | TGTGCCAGCAGAGCTGGGGTGACCTACGAGCAGTACTTC
- | - | 13 | TRBJ2-5 | TRBV6-4 | CASSETPQETQYF | TGTGCCAGCAGTGAGACCCCCCAAGAGACCCAGTACTTC
- | - | 15 | TRBJ2-5 | TRBV6-5 | CAIQKGVGFQETQYF | TGTGCCATCCAGAAAGGGGTGGGGTTCCAAGAGACCCAGTACTTC
- | - | 14 | TRBJ2-2 | TRBV5-1 | CASSLDRLAGELFF | TGCGCCAGCAGCTTGGACCGACTAGCCGGGGAGCTGTTTTTT
- | - | 12 | TRBJ1-1 | TRBV7-2 | CASSLARLEAFF | TGTGCCAGCAGCTTAGCACGACTCGAAGCTTTCTTT
TRBD2 | - | 16 | TRBJ2-1 | TRBV11-2 | CASSFWTSGIQAEQFF | TGTGCCAGCAGCTTCTGGACTAGCGGGATCCAGGCTGAGCAGTTCTTC
TRBD1 | - | 14 | TRBJ2-2 | TRBV7-3 | CASSHRGTTGELFF | TGTGCCAGCAGCCACAGGGGGACGACCGGGGAGCTGTTTTTT
- | - | 14 | TRBJ2-7 | TRBV15 | CATSRDLGRYEQYF | TGTGCCACCAGCAGAGATCTGGGACGCTACGAGCAGTACTTC
- | once | 15 | TRBJ1-2 | TRBV7-2 | CASSLGDSTYYGYTF | TGTGCCAGCAGCTTAGGGGACTCAACCTACTATGGCTACACCTTC
TRBD1 | - | 16 | TRBJ2-1 | TRBV7-2 | CASSEDRASFYNEQFF | TGTGCCAGCAGCGAGGACAGGGCCTCGTTCTACAATGAGCAGTTCTTC
- | - | 12 | TRBJ2-7 | TRBV11-3 | CASSLTAYEQYF | TGTGCCAGCAGCTTAACCGCCTACGAGCAGTACTTC
- | few | 13 | TRBJ2-5 | TRBV5-1 | CASSGWGSETQYF | TGCGCCAGCAGTGGTTGGGGGAGCGAGACCCAGTACTTC
- | - | 16 | TRBJ2-1 | TRBV7-2 | CASSQGHSSSYNEQFF | TGTGCCAGCAGCCAAGGACACAGCAGCTCCTACAATGAGCAGTTCTTC
TRBD1 | - | 15 | TRBJ1-2 | TRBV18 | CASSPGQGDFYGYTF | TGTGCCAGCTCACCGGGACAGGGGGATTTCTATGGCTACACCTTC
- | - | 12 | TRBJ2-1 | TRBV2 | CASSESENEQFF | TGTGCCAGCAGTGAGTCGGAGAATGAGCAGTTCTTC
- | - | 14 | TRBJ1-5 | TRBV18 | CASSPGLKYQPQHF | TGTGCCAGCTCACCTGGGTTGAAATATCAGCCCCAGCATTTT
TRBD1 | - | 18 | TRBJ1-4 | TRBV7-3 | CASSSLGGTGSGHEKLFF | TGTGCCAGCAGCTCCCTTGGGGGGACAGGGTCCGGTCATGAAAAACTGTTTTTT
TRBD2 | - | 16 | TRBJ2-1 | TRBV19 | CASTPRTSGRLDEQFF | TGTGCCAGTACCCCTAGGACTAGCGGGAGGCTCGATGAGCAGTTCTTC
TRBD1 | - | 15 | TRBJ2-1 | TRBV5-6 | CASSLPRQGFNEQFF | TGTGCCAGCAGCTTGCCCAGACAGGGTTTCAATGAGCAGTTCTTC
TRBD1 | - | 15 | TRBJ1-2 | TRBV5-1 | CASSPDPQGFYGYTF | TGCGCCAGCAGCCCCGACCCACAGGGGTTCTATGGCTACACCTTC
- | once | 14 | TRBJ1-5 | TRBV2 | CASSSSTPDQPQHF | TGTGCCAGCAGTTCCTCTACACCGGACCAGCCCCAGCATTTT
- | - | 15 | TRBJ2-1 | TRBV7-2 | CASSTGTLVVNEQFF | TGTGCCAGCAGTACCGGGACTCTGGTTGTCAATGAGCAGTTCTTC
TRBD1 | - | 16 | TRBJ1-1 | TRBV6-6 | CASSYDSRTGVTEAFF | TGTGCCAGCAGTTACGATTCCCGGACAGGGGTCACTGAAGCTTTCTTT
- | - | 13 | TRBJ1-4 | TRBV4-2 | CASSHGGREKLFF | TGTGCCAGCAGCCACGGTGGGCGAGAAAAACTGTTTTTT
- | - | 15 | TRBJ1-5 | TRBV4-2 | CASSQGGERLQPQHF | TGTGCCAGCAGCCAAGGGGGGGAGAGGCTCCAGCCCCAGCATTTT
TRBD2 | - | 15 | TRBJ2-1 | TRBV7-9 | CASSRKREGPNEQFF | TGTGCCAGCAGCCGAAAGCGGGAGGGCCCCAATGAGCAGTTCTTC
- | - | 13 | TRBJ1-5 | TRBV18 | CASSPAQNQPQHF | TGTGCCAGCTCACCGGCACAGAATCAGCCCCAGCATTTT
- | - | 15 | TRBJ2-3 | TRBV5-8 | CASSPWGYSTDTQYF | TGTGCCAGCAGCCCCTGGGGTTATAGCACAGATACGCAGTATTTT
- | - | 13 | TRBJ2-3 | TRBV10-1 | CASSDSNTDTQYF | TGCGCCAGCAGTGATAGTAACACAGATACGCAGTATTTT
- | - | 15 | TRBJ2-7 | TRBV7-3 | CASSLLGTPDYEQYF | TGTGCCAGCAGCTTACTCGGGACACCGGACTACGAGCAGTACTTC
- | - | 12 | TRBJ2-1 | TRBV7-9 | CASSGTYNEQFF | TGTGCCAGCAGCGGGACCTACAATGAGCAGTTCTTC
TRBD2 | - | 17 | TRBJ2-2 | TRBV4-3 | CASSQEVRGRGTGELFF | TGCGCCAGCAGCCAAGAAGTGCGCGGGAGAGGTACCGGGGAGCTGTTTTTT
TRBD2 | few | 15 | TRBJ2-1 | TRBV7-7 | CASSLGAGAYNEQFF | TGTGCTAGCAGCTTAGGAGCGGGGGCTTACAATGAGCAGTTCTTC
- | - | 16 | TRBJ1-2 | TRBV9 | CASSALPGGPRYGYTF | TGTGCCAGCAGCGCCCTTCCGGGCGGGCCCCGTTATGGCTACACCTTC
- | - | 16 | TRBJ1-2 | TRBV5-5 | CASSGTGTQGGYGYTF | TGTGCCAGCAGCGGGACCGGGACCCAAGGTGGCTATGGCTACACCTTC
TRBD1 | - | 14 | TRBJ1-1 | TRBV5-1 | CASGTNRGETEAFF | TGCGCCAGCGGGACGAACAGGGGAGAGACTGAAGCTTTCTTT
- | - | 15 | TRBJ1-4 | TRBV7-8 | CASSSRPGDLEKLFF | TGTGCCAGCAGCTCCCGACCCGGGGATTTAGAAAAACTGTTTTTT
TRBD2 | - | 16 | TRBJ2-7 | TRBV7-2 | CASSPPGLAGGYEQYF | TGTGCCAGCAGCCCCCCGGGGCTAGCGGGAGGGTACGAGCAGTACTTC
TRBD1 | - | 15 | TRBJ2-7 | TRBV10-3 | CAISESTGRAYEQYF | TGTGCCATCAGTGAGTCGACAGGGAGAGCCTACGAGCAGTACTTC
TRBD2 | - | 15 | TRBJ2-1 | TRBV7-2 | CASRTTSGIYNEQFF | TGTGCCAGCAGAACCACTAGCGGCATATACAATGAGCAGTTCTTC
- | - | 13 | TRBJ1-1 | TRBV28 | CASGRGVGTEAFF | TGTGCCAGCGGACGGGGGGTTGGCACTGAAGCTTTCTTT
- | - | 17 | TRBJ2-3 | TRBV4-3 | CASSPTPDFGYTDTQYF | TGCGCCAGCAGCCCGACCCCCGACTTCGGTTACACAGATACGCAGTATTTT
- | - | 15 | TRBJ2-5 | TRBV28 | CASSSSPTAGTKGYF | TGTGCCAGCAGTTCTTCTCCGACGGCCGGGACGAAAGGTTACTTC
- | once | 14 | TRBJ2-7 | TRBV5-1 | CASKTRPSSYEQYF | TGCGCCAGCAAAACAAGGCCGTCCTCCTACGAGCAGTACTTC
- | - | 14 | TRBJ1-4 | TRBV6-1 | CASPGGRFNEKLFF | TGTGCCAGCCCGGGAGGTCGGTTTAATGAAAAACTGTTTTTT
TRBD1 | few | 12 | TRBJ1-2 | TRBV28 | CASRQGGYGYTF | TGTGCCAGCCGACAGGGCGGGTATGGCTACACCTTC
- | - | 16 | TRBJ1-5 | TRBV5-6 | CASSSGGQRNHQPQHF | TGTGCCAGCAGCTCTGGCGGACAGCGGAATCATCAGCCCCAGCATTTT
TRBD1 | - | 14 | TRBJ2-7 | TRBV18 | CASSRTGGVYEQYF | TGTGCCAGCTCTAGGACAGGGGGCGTCTACGAGCAGTACTTC
- | few | 11 | TRBJ1-1 | TRBV2 | CASSVDTEAFF | TGTGCCAGCAGTGTGGACACTGAAGCTTTCTTT
TRBD2 | - | 16 | TRBJ2-2 | TRBV5-1 | CASSLVAGGPTGELFF | TGCGCCAGCAGCTTGGTAGCGGGAGGGCCAACCGGGGAGCTGTTTTTT
- | few | 13 | TRBJ2-5 | TRBV11-2 | CASSPGFTETQYF | TGTGCCAGCAGCCCAGGGTTTACTGAGACCCAGTACTTC